This entry features one TCR beta chain sequence. The antigen remains unidentified. Germline values: CDR1 MDHEN, CDR2 SYDVKM. V was trimmed by 5 bases and J by 7 bases, leaving 11 bases between them. CDR3 length: 12 residues. This specimen belongs to a study of blood T cells in healthy people across ages. Study-wide findings and caveats: Older age went with lower TCR beta diversity per million T cells, in a roughly linear way.

Combining a sample-barcoded 5' primer with a J-beta primer mix, a second PCR ran for roughly 6 to 11 cycles. Each CDR3 protein gets one entry after TCRdb re-called the 5' RACE reads with MiXCR. The data contain hundreds of thousands of distinct CDR3 sequences, 25% of them singletons. In addition, the sample was reused for a study of T cells of mothers and their children. That report notes: Slightly higher but non-significant overlap marked related mother-child pairs versus unrelated pairs.

The TCR originated in a boy aged 5-17 years in good health. Specimen: blood. V usage is TRBV28 and J usage is TRBJ1-1, with no clear D. The CDR3 region has the DNA TGTGCCAGCAGTCTCCCGGGTATTGAAGCTTTCTTT. This sequence encodes CASSLPGIEAFF.